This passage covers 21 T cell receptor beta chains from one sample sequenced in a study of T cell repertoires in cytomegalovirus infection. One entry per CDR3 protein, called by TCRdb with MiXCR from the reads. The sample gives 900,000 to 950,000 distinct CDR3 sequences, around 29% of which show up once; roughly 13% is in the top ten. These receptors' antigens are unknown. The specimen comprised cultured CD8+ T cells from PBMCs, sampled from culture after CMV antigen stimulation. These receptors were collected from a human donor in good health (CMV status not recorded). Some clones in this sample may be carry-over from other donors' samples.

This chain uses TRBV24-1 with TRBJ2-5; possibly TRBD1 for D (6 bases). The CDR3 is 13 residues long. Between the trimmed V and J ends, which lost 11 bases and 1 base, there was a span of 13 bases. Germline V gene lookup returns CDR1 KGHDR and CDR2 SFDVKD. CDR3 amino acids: CAISTGPQETQYF. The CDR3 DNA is TGTGCCATTTCGACAGGCCCCCAAGAGACCCAGTACTTC.

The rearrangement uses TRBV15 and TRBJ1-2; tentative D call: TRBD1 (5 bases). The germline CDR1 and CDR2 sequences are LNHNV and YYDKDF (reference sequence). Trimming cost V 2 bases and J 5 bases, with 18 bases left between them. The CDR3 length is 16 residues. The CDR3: CATSRLQTENLYGYTF. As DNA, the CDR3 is TGTGCCACCAGCAGATTACAGACAGAGAACCTTTATGGCTACACCTTC.

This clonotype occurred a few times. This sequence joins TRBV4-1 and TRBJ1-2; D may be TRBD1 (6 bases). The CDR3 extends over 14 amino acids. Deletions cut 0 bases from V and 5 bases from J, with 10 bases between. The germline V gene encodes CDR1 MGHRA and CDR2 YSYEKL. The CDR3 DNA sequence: TGCGCCAGCAGCCAAGAACAGGGTTGGTATGGCTACACCTTC. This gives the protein CASSQEQGWYGYTF.

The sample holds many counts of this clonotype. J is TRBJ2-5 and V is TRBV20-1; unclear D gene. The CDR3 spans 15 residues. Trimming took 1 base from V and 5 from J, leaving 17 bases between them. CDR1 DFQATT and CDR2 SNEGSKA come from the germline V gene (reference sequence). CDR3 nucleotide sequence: TGCAGTGCTAGAGGCAAGGATTACATTAGGGAGACCCAGTACTTC. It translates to CSARGKDYIRETQYF.

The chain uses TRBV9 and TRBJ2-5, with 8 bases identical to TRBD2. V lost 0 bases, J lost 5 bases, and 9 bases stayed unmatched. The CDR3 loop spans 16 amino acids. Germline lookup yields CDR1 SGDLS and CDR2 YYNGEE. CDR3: CASSVEASGGEETQYF. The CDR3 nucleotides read TGTGCCAGCAGCGTAGAGGCAAGCGGGGGCGAGGAGACCCAGTACTTC. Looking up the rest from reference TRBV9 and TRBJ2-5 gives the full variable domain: DSGVTQTPKHLITATGQRVTLRCSPRSGDLSVYWYQQSLDQGLQFLIQYYNGEERAKGNILERFSAQQFPDLHSELNLSSLELGDSALYFCASSVEASGGEETQYFGPGTRLLVL.

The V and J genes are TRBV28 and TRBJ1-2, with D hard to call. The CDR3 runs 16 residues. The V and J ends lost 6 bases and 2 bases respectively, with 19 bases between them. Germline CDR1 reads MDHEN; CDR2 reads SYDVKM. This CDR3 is CASSQYTRRRNYGYTF. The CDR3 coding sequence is TGTGCCAGCAGCCAATATACACGTCGCAGAAACTATGGCTACACCTTC.

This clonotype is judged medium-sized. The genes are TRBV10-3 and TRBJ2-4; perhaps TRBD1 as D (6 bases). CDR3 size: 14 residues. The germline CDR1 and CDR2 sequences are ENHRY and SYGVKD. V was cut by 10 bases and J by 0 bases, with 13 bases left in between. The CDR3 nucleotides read TGTGCCACCGGGACACCCCTAGCCAAAAACATTCAGTACTTC. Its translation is CATGTPLAKNIQYF.

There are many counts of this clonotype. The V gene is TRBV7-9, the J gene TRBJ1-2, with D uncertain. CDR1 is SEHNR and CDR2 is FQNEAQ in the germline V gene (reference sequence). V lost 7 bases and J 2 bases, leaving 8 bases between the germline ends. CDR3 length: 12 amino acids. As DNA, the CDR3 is TGTGCCAGCACCGGCAGAAACTATGGCTACACCTTC. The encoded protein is CASTGRNYGYTF.

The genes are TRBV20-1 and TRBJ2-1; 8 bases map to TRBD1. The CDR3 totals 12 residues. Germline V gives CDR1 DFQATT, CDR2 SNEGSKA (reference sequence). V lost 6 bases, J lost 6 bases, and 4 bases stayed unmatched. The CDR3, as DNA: TGCAGTGCCTGGACAGGGACCAATGAGCAGTTCTTC. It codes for CSAWTGTNEQFF.

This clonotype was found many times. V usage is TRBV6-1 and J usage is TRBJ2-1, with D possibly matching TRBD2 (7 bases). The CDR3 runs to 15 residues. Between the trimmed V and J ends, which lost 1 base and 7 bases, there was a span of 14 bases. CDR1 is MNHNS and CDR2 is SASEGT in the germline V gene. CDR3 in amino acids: CASSEGRGGRNEQFF. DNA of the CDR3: TGTGCCAGCAGTGAAGGGAGGGGGGGGAGAAATGAGCAGTTCTTC.

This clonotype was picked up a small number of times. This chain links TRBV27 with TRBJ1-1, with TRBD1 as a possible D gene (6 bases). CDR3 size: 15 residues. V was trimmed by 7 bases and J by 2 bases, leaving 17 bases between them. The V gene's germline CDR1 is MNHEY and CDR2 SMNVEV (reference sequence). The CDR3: CASIQLGGLNTEAFF. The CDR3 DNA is TGTGCCAGCATTCAGCTTGGGGGCCTTAACACTGAAGCTTTCTTT.

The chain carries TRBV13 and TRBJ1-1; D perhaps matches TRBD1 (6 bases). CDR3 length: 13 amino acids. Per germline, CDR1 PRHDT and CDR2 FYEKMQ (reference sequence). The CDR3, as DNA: TGTATAACGGGGCAGGGGAGAGGGACTGAAGCTTTCTTT. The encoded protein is CITGQGRGTEAFF.

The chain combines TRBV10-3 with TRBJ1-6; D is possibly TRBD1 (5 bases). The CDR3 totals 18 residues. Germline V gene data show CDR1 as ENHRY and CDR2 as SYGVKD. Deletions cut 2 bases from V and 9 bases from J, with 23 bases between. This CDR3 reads CAISELWNRRESVSPLHF. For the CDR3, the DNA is TGTGCCATCAGTGAGCTGTGGAACAGGCGCGAGTCGGTTTCACCCCTCCACTTT.

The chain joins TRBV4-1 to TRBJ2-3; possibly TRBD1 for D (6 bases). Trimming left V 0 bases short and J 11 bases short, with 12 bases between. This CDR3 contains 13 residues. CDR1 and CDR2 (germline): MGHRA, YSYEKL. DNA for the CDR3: TGCGCCAGCAGCCAAGAAGGGAACAGGGAGCAGTATTTT. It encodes CASSQEGNREQYF.

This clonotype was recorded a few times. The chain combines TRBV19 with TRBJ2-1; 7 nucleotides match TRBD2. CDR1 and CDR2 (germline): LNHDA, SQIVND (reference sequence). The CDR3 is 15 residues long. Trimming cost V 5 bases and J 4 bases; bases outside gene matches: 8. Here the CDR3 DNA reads TGTGCCAGTAGTTTCGGGGGGAGTATGTACAATGAGCAGTTCTTC. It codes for CASSFGGSMYNEQFF.

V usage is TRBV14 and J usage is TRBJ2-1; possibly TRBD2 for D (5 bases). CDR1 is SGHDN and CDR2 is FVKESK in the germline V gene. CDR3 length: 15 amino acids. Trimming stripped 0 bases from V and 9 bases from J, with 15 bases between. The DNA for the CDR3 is TGTGCCAGCAGCCAAGAGCTCGGGGATCTAGGTGAGCAGTTCTTC. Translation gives CASSQELGDLGEQFF.

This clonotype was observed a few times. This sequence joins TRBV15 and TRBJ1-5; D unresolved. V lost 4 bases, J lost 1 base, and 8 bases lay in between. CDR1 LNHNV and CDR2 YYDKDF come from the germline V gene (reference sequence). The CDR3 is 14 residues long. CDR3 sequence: CATSIPESNQPQHF. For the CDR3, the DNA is TGTGCCACCAGCATCCCCGAAAGCAATCAGCCCCAGCATTTT. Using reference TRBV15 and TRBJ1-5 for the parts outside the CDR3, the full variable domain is DAMVIQNPRYQVTQFGKPVTLSCSQTLNHNVMYWYQQKSSQAPKLLFHYYDKDFNNEADTPDNFQSRRPNTSFCFLDIRSPGLGDTAMYLCATSIPESNQPQHFGDGTRLSIL.

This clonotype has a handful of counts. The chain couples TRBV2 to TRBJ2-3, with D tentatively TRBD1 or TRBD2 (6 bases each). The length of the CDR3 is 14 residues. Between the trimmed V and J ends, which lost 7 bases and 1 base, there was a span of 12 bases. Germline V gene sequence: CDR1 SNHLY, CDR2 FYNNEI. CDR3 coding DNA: TGTGCCAGCATCTGGGGGGCTGGCACAGATACGCAGTATTTT. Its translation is CASIWGAGTDTQYF.

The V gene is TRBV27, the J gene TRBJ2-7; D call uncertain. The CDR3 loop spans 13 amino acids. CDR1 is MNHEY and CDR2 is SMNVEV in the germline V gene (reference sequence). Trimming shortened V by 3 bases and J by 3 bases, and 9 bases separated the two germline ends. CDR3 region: CASSFGQVYEQYF. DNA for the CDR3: TGTGCCAGCAGTTTTGGGCAGGTCTACGAGCAGTACTTC.

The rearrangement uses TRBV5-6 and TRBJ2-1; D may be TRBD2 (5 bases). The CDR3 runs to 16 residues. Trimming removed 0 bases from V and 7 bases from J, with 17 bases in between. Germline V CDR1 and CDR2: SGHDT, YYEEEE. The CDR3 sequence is CASSLGGGRIWNEQFF. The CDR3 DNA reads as TGTGCCAGCAGCTTGGGTGGAGGACGCATTTGGAATGAGCAGTTCTTC.

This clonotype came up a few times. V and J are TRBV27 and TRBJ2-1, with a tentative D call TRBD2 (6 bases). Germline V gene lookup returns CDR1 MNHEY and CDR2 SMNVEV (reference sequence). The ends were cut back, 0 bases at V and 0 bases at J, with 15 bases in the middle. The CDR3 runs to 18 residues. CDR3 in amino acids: CASSLSPLAGSSYNEQFF. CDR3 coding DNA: TGTGCCAGCAGTTTATCGCCCCTGGCGGGGAGCTCCTACAATGAGCAGTTCTTC.